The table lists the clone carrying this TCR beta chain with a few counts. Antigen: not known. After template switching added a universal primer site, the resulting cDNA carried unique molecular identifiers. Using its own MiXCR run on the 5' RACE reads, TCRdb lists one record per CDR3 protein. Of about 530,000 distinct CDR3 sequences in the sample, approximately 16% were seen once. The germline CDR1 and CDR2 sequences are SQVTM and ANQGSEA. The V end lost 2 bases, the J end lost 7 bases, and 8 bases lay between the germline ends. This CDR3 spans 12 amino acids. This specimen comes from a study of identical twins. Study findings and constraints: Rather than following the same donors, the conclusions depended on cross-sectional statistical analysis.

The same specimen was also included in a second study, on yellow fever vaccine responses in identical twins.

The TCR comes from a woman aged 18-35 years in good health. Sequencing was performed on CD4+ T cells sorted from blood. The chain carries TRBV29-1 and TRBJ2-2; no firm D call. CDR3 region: CSVEWGIGELFF. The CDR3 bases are TGCAGCGTTGAATGGGGAATCGGGGAGCTGTTTTTT.